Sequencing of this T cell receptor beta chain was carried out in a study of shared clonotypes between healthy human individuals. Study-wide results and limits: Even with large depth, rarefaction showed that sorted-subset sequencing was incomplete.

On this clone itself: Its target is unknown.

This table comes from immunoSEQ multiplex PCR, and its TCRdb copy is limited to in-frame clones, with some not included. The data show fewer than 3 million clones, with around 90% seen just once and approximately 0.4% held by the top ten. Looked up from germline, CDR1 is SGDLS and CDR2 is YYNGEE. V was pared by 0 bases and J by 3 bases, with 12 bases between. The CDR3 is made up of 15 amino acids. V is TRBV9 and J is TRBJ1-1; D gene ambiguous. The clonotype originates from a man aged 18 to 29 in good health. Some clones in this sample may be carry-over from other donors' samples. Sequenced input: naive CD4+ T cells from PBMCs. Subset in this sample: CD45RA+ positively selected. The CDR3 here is CASSVAPGVDTEAFF. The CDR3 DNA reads TGTGCCAGCAGCGTAGCTCCAGGTGTGGACACTGAAGCTTTCTTT.